The rows below give T cell receptor beta chains drawn from one sample of a study of T cell changes during pregnancy in multiple sclerosis. The data were produced by immunoSEQ multiplex PCR, yet TCRdb's version contains in-frame clones alone and is incomplete. The sample gives over 35,000 clones, around 90% of which show up once; 10% is in the top ten. The input for sequencing was CD8+ T cells from peripheral blood mononuclear cells, taken in the first trimester of pregnancy. These receptors all come from a female donor with multiple sclerosis, enrolled in a pregnancy study. CDR3s include the opening cysteine and the closing phenylalanine or tryptophan. D genes are given only for firm matches. Rows may omit the clone size; those that give it use once, few, many or a size class.

TRBV6-1	TRBD1	TRBJ1-5	-	TGTGCCAGCAGTGACCACAGGGGGCCGGAGCAGCCCCAGCATTTT	CASSDHRGPEQPQHF
TRBV10-1	-	TRBJ2-3	few	TGCGCCACAAACCAGGGACACTTGTCAGATACGCAGTATTTT	CATNQGHLSDTQYF
TRBV5-1	-	TRBJ2-3	once	TGCGCCAGCAGCGGCAGAACTAGTTATGTCTCAGATACGCAGTATTTT	CASSGRTSYVSDTQYF
TRBV12-5	-	TRBJ1-1	-	TGTGCTAGTGGTTTTTTACCCGGACAGCTCGTAACTGAAGCTTTCTTT	CASGFLPGQLVTEAFF
TRBV2	-	TRBJ2-1	-	TGTGCCAGCATGTTATCAGTACATGAGCAGTTCTTC	CASMLSVHEQFF
TRBV6-1	-	TRBJ2-1	-	TGTGCCAGAAGCGACGGAGGATTTGATAGTGAGCAGTTCTTC	CARSDGGFDSEQFF
TRBV9	TRBD2	TRBJ2-1	-	TGTGCCAGCAGCGTAGTTGGGGGGGGGATCAATGAGCAGTTCTTC	CASSVVGGGINEQFF
TRBV21-1	-	TRBJ1-2	-	TGTGCCACCGAGGGCTACACCTTC	CATEGYTF
TRBV19	-	TRBJ1-1	once	TGTGCCAGTAGTCTTCCTCCCCGAGCGGCTTTCTTT	CASSLPPRAAFF
TRBV7-2	-	TRBJ1-3	few	TGTGCCAGCAGCTTTGTTTGGAGGTTGGGGAGCTCTGGAAACACCATATATTTT	CASSFVWRLGSSGNTIYF
TRBV15	-	TRBJ2-1	once	TGTGCCACCAGCAGAACTAGTGCCCCACGAAGCTCCTACAATGAGCAGTTCTTC	CATSRTSAPRSSYNEQFF
TRBV4-1	-	TRBJ2-3	-	TGCGCCAGCGGAGGGGCAGATACGCAGTATTTT	CASGGADTQYF
TRBV9	-	TRBJ2-1	-	TGTGCCAGCAGTCCCGGGGTGGGGGCGAGCTCCTACAATGAGCAGTTCTTC	CASSPGVGASSYNEQFF
TRBV7-2	-	TRBJ1-4	-	TGTGCCAGCAGCTTAGAGACCGACTTAAATGAAAAACTGTTTTTT	CASSLETDLNEKLFF
TRBV11-2	TRBD2	TRBJ2-7	-	TGTGCCAGCAGCTTAAATGAACTAGCGCAATACGAGCAGTACTTC	CASSLNELAQYEQYF
TRBV29-1	-	TRBJ1-2	-	TGCAGCGTTGAACCAGACTCCTATGGCTACACCTTC	CSVEPDSYGYTF
TRBV9	TRBD2	TRBJ2-3	-	TGTGCCAGCAGCGTGACTAGCGGCCCAAAGGCAGATACGCAGTATTTT	CASSVTSGPKADTQYF
TRBV19	TRBD2	TRBJ2-3	-	TGTGCCAGTAACCATTTTGGCGGGGGGACAGATACGCAGTATTTT	CASNHFGGGTDTQYF
TRBV4-1	-	TRBJ1-5	-	TGCGCCAGCAGCCAAGATGTAACAGGGTGGAACCAGCCCCAGCATTTT	CASSQDVTGWNQPQHF
TRBV6-4	-	TRBJ2-1	-	TGTGCCAGCAGTGACTCGAAAGCCGAGTACAATGAGCAGTTCTTC	CASSDSKAEYNEQFF
TRBV30	-	TRBJ1-1	-	TGTGCCTGGAGGGCGGGGGCTGAAGCTTTCTTT	CAWRAGAEAFF
TRBV6-5	-	TRBJ1-5	few	TGTGCCAGCAGTTACCGGGGGATCAATCAGCCCCAGCATTTT	CASSYRGINQPQHF
TRBV27	-	TRBJ1-5	-	TGTGCCAGCAGTCTTTCGTTAGCGCAGCCCCAGCATTTT	CASSLSLAQPQHF
TRBV9	-	TRBJ2-7	-	TGTGCCAGCAGCAAAAGTAGCTACGAGCAGTACTTC	CASSKSSYEQYF
TRBV2	-	TRBJ1-5	-	TGTGCCAGCAGTACCGGGACACTTTATAGCAATCAGCCCCAGCATTTT	CASSTGTLYSNQPQHF
TRBV6-1	TRBD1	TRBJ2-7	few	TGTGCCAGCACCGGGACAGGCAGCTACGAGCAGTACTTC	CASTGTGSYEQYF
TRBV25-1	TRBD2	TRBJ2-5	-	TGTGCCAGCAGCCTAGCGGACCCGCCGGAGACCCAGTACTTC	CASSLADPPETQYF
TRBV5-4	-	TRBJ1-4	-	TGTGCCAGCAGCTTCCAGGGAGGAGAAAAACTGTTTTTT	CASSFQGGEKLFF
TRBV6-4	-	TRBJ2-1	many	TGTGCCAGCAGCCGGGACACGGACTACAATGAGCAGTTCTTC	CASSRDTDYNEQFF
TRBV7-9	TRBD2	TRBJ2-3	-	TGTGCCAGCAGCTTTAGCGGGGGAAGCACAGATACGCAGTATTTT	CASSFSGGSTDTQYF
TRBV7-8	-	TRBJ2-6	-	TGTGCCAGCAGTCACAGCAGGGGAACTGGGGCCAACGTCCTGACTTTC	CASSHSRGTGANVLTF
TRBV28	-	TRBJ1-2	-	TGTGCCAGCAGCCGAGAAGACAGCCTAGGCTACACCTTC	CASSREDSLGYTF
TRBV6-5	-	TRBJ1-2	-	TGTGCCAGCAGTTACTCGGTTTCAGGTGATGGCTACACCTTC	CASSYSVSGDGYTF
TRBV11-2	-	TRBJ2-5	-	TGTGCCAGCAGCTCGGGAGAGTACCAAGAGACCCAGTACTTC	CASSSGEYQETQYF
TRBV7-9	TRBD2	TRBJ2-3	-	TGTGCCGGAAAGCGGGGGGGCATAGATACGCAGTATTTT	CAGKRGGIDTQYF
TRBV9	-	TRBJ2-5	-	TGTGCCAGCAGCGTAGGCGGCGGATGGGAGACCCAGTACTTC	CASSVGGGWETQYF
TRBV20-1	-	TRBJ2-7	-	TGCAGTGCCAAGGGGGCCTACGAGCAGTACTTC	CSAKGAYEQYF